This TCR beta chain was identified in a study of CD8+ T cells in alopecia areata. The CDR3 is 18 residues long. Germline loops: CDR1 SGHRS, CDR2 YFSETQ. V was trimmed by 0 bases and J by 3 bases, leaving 18 bases between them. Findings of the study overall: The study found that many expanded lesional clones persisted in scalp and blood during tofacitinib. The study found tofacitinib significantly decreased scalp clonality and expanded CD8+ clones among the top 100.

As to treatment: oral pan-JAK inhibitor, 5-10 mg twice daily. In the case of this clone: The antigen remains unidentified.

The authors extracted RNA and reverse transcribed it into cDNA as the sequencing template. Produced via immunoSEQ multiplex PCR; TCRdb's table is partial and in-frame only. The sample holds about 42,000 clones, roughly 92% seen once. The clonotype was recovered from a human donor with alopecia areata. The material sequenced was CD8+ T cells sorted from blood, taken at week 24, from a patient treated with tofacitinib. The J gene is TRBJ2-2, the V gene TRBV5-1; D is perhaps TRBD1 (6 bases). The CDR3 reads CASSLAGVRQDYTGELFF. The CDR3 nucleotides are TGCGCCAGCAGCTTGGCCGGGGTGCGACAGGACTACACCGGGGAGCTGTTTTTT.